The 19 T cell receptor beta chains given below trace back to one sample, sequenced in a study of blood T cell repertoires in COVID-19. Sequencing was performed with immunoSEQ multiplex PCR; in TCRdb, only in-frame clones are kept and a portion is missing. This sample carries about 430,000 clones, roughly 90% of them seen once, and the ten largest clones take less than 0.95%. Source material: peripheral blood. These receptors were obtained from a man aged 18 to 29 with COVID-19, enrolled during active disease.

This sequence joins TRBV6-5 and TRBJ2-3; D unclear. The CDR3 length is 12 residues. The germline V gene encodes CDR1 MNHEY and CDR2 SVGAGI. V gave up 4 bases and J gave up 4 bases, with 6 bases separating them. Here the CDR3 reads CASSSTADTQYF. CDR3 bases: TGTGCCAGCAGTTCGACTGCAGATACGCAGTATTTT.

The J gene is TRBJ2-1, the V gene TRBV20-1; no clear D. The V and J ends lost 3 bases and 3 bases respectively, with 9 bases between them. This CDR3 region has 13 residues. The germline V gene has CDR1 DFQATT and CDR2 SNEGSKA (reference sequence). The CDR3 loop reads CSASESVYNEQFF. CDR3 DNA sequence: TGCAGTGCTAGTGAGTCCGTCTACAATGAGCAGTTCTTC.

The chain carries TRBV19 and TRBJ1-2; 8 positions agree with TRBD1. Germline CDR1 LNHDA, CDR2 SQIVND (reference sequence). The CDR3 contains 15 residues. After removal of 6 bases from V and 2 bases from J, the junction contained 8 bases not matched to a gene. The CDR3 sequence is CASRPDRGRNYGYTF. CDR3 nucleotide sequence: TGTGCCAGTAGGCCTGACAGGGGTCGGAACTATGGCTACACCTTC.

This clone appeared a single time. The chain is built from TRBV10-3 and TRBJ2-4; 7 nucleotides line up with TRBD2. J lost 1 base, V lost 5 bases, and 8 bases had no gene match. Germline loops: CDR1 ENHRY, CDR2 SYGVKD. The CDR3 length is 16 residues. The CDR3 spells CAISPGGGGAKNIQYF. In DNA form, the CDR3 reads TGTGCCATCAGTCCGGGCGGGGGAGGGGCCAAAAACATTCAGTACTTC.

This clone appeared a few times. V and J are TRBV6-1 and TRBJ1-2, with D maybe TRBD1 (6 bases). The V and J ends lost 2 bases and 8 bases respectively, with 15 bases between them. The germline CDR1 and CDR2 sequences are MNHNS and SASEGT. The CDR3 is 14 residues long. The CDR3 is CASSERSQGQGYTF. CDR3 in DNA: TGTGCCAGCAGTGAACGTTCCCAGGGGCAGGGCTACACCTTC.

The chain is built from TRBV2 and TRBJ1-2; D is unresolved. V was shortened by 4 bases and J by 8 bases, with 11 bases between the two germline ends. Germline CDR1 and CDR2: SNHLY and FYNNEI. The CDR3 has 12 amino acids. The DNA for the CDR3 is TGTGCCAGCAGTGTGCAGGTACAGGGCTACACCTTC. As protein: CASSVQVQGYTF.

Details on this clone: Within the sample, other DNA sequences also encode this same CDR3. V usage is TRBV28 and J usage is TRBJ2-7; TRBD1 aligns across 9 bases. V dropped 5 bases and J dropped 4; count of bases not matched to a gene: 9. CDR3 length: 15 residues. CDR1 is MDHEN, CDR2 SYDVKM, per germline. The CDR3 sequence: CASSTPGQGLYEQYF. CDR3 coding DNA: TGTGCCAGCAGTACTCCGGGACAGGGCCTATACGAGCAGTACTTC.

This clone has only one observation. The chain combines TRBV7-2 with TRBJ2-3; D call uncertain. From germline, CDR1 is SGHTA and CDR2 FQGNSA. With 5 bases removed from V and 0 bases from J, the gap between germline ends came to 12 bases. This CDR3 has 15 amino acids. CDR3 coding DNA: TGTGCCAGCAGCGGCCTAGTGTCAAGCACAGATACGCAGTATTTT. It codes for CASSGLVSSTDTQYF.

This chain links TRBV6-4 with TRBJ2-1; tentatively, D is TRBD2 (5 bases). This CDR3 region has 15 residues. V lost 4 bases to trimming and J lost 4 bases, with 14 bases between them. Germline V gene lookup returns CDR1 MRHNA and CDR2 SNTAGT. The CDR3 DNA reads TGTGCCAGCAGTGTAGACTATTTGGGTTACAATGAGCAGTTCTTC. Protein sequence: CASSVDYLGYNEQFF.

The V and J genes are TRBV6-5 and TRBJ1-2, with TRBD1 matching over 12 bases. The CDR3 has 15 amino acids. Looked up from germline, CDR1 is MNHEY and CDR2 is SVGAGI. Trimming cost V 0 bases and J 7 bases; bases outside gene matches: 3. The DNA for the CDR3 is TGTGCCAGCAGTTACTCGGGGACAGGGGGCCTTGGCTACACCTTC. Its translation is CASSYSGTGGLGYTF.

This clone was seen a single time. The J gene is TRBJ2-1, the V gene TRBV9; 13 nucleotides match TRBD2. Trimming took 4 bases from V and 6 from J; bases not matched to a gene: 7. The CDR3 is made up of 16 amino acids. CDR1 is SGDLS and CDR2 is YYNGEE in the germline V gene. The CDR3 loop is CASSPRLAGGLNEQFF. The CDR3 region has the DNA TGTGCCAGCAGCCCTCGACTAGCGGGAGGCCTCAATGAGCAGTTCTTC.

Details on this clone: The identical CDR3 is also encoded by other nucleotide sequences in the sample. DNA for the CDR3: TGTGCCAGCAGTTCAGGTAACACTGAAGCTTTCTTT. Translating gives CASSSGNTEAFF. The chain links TRBV12-3 or TRBV12-4 to TRBJ1-1; D is unclear. The V end lost 4 bases, the J end lost 2 bases, and 5 bases lay between the germline ends. CDR3 length: 12 residues.

This chain connects TRBV5-6 to TRBJ2-2; 7 bases align to TRBD1. Germline V lookup: CDR1 SGHDT, CDR2 YYEEEE. This CDR3 is 14 amino acids long. V lost 5 bases, J lost 2 bases, and 3 bases stayed unmatched. CDR3 bases: TGTGCCAGCAGATGGGACAGAAACACCGGGGAGCTGTTTTTT. Protein: CASRWDRNTGELFF. The variable domain in full, with the rest retrieved from reference TRBV5-6 and TRBJ2-2, is DAGVTQSPTHLIKTRGQQVTLRCSPKSGHDTVSWYQQALGQGPQFIFQYYEEEERQRGNFPDRFSGHQFPNYSSELNVNALLLGDSALYLCASRWDRNTGELFFGEGSRLTVL.

This clone was detected once. The chain links TRBV12-5 to TRBJ1-1; 7 nucleotides line up with TRBD1. There are 17 residues in the CDR3. The germline V gene encodes CDR1 LGHNT and CDR2 FRNRAP. V shed 6 bases and J 3 bases; nucleotides not matched to a gene: 16. Here the CDR3 reads CASGFGVSPQGYTEAFF. The CDR3 region has the DNA TGTGCTAGTGGGTTTGGTGTATCTCCACAGGGGTACACTGAAGCTTTCTTT.

The chain carries TRBV28 and TRBJ1-3; D unclear. Germline V lookup: CDR1 MDHEN, CDR2 SYDVKM. Trimming shortened V by 8 bases and J by 4 bases, and 15 bases separated the two germline ends. The CDR3 has 14 amino acids. CDR3 protein: CASGALGDGNTIYF. The DNA of the CDR3 is TGTGCCAGCGGCGCATTGGGAGACGGAAACACCATATATTTT.

V gene TRBV6-5 combines with J gene TRBJ1-2; 7 nucleotides align to TRBD1. Looked up from germline, CDR1 is MNHEY and CDR2 is SVGAGI. The CDR3 runs to 14 residues. Trimming removed 6 bases from V and 0 bases from J; junction bases left unmatched: 4. The chain's CDR3 is CASRLGQSNYGYTF. CDR3 in DNA: TGTGCCAGCAGACTGGGACAGTCTAACTATGGCTACACCTTC.

The V gene is TRBV4-1, the J gene TRBJ2-7, with D possibly TRBD2 on 5 matching bases. CDR1 MGHRA and CDR2 YSYEKL come from the germline V gene. This CDR3 has 12 amino acids. Between the trimmed V and J ends, which lost 9 bases and 5 bases, there was a span of 14 bases. CDR3 protein: CARDDLAHEQYF. The CDR3 DNA sequence: TGCGCCAGGGACGACCTAGCCCACGAGCAGTACTTC.

As concerns this clone: Other DNA sequences within the sample encode an identical CDR3. The chain employs TRBV6-5 and TRBJ1-6, with TRBD1 matching 7 bases. Germline lookup yields CDR1 MNHEY and CDR2 SVGAGI. V was clipped by 6 bases and J by 7 bases; unmatched bases: 6. This CDR3 has 14 amino acids. The CDR3 DNA reads as TGTGCCAGCAGCCACCGGGACAGAAATTCACCCCTCCACTTT. As protein: CASSHRDRNSPLHF.

This chain links TRBV5-1 with TRBJ2-5; 9 bases fit TRBD1. The V segment lost 4 bases and the J segment 1 base; nucleotides outside the gene matches: 5. The germline V gene encodes CDR1 SGHRS and CDR2 YFSETQ. CDR3 length: 15 residues. As DNA, the CDR3 is TGCGCCAGCAGCACCGGACAGGGGACCCAAGAGACCCAGTACTTC. Protein: CASSTGQGTQETQYF.